These T cell receptor beta chains were read from a single sample in a study of T cells in severe cutaneous drug reactions. TCRdb re-called the multiplex PCR reads, yielding one record per CDR3 amino acid sequence without DNA. The sample table includes 9,000 to 13,000 distinct CDR3 sequences. The sequencing input was cells from a skin blister. These receptors came from a human donor with Stevens-Johnson syndrome, a severe cutaneous drug reaction. Both conserved end residues are part of each CDR3. Each record gives: J gene, clone size, V gene, CDR3 protein. Rows give clone size only sometimes, using once, few, many, or a class for an expanded clone.

j_gene: TRBJ2-3; abundance: NA; v_gene: TRBV29-1; CDR3aa: CSGEKASTDTQYF
j_gene: TRBJ1-1; abundance: NA; v_gene: TRBV29-1; CDR3aa: CSVRLGGKNTEAFF
j_gene: TRBJ1-2; abundance: medium-sized; v_gene: TRBV4-1; CDR3aa: CASSKQGTYGYTF
j_gene: TRBJ2-2; abundance: NA; v_gene: TRBV29-1; CDR3aa: CSVEGVGGAGTGELFF
j_gene: TRBJ2-1; abundance: NA; v_gene: TRBV29-1; CDR3aa: CSVERAGGSYNEQFF
j_gene: TRBJ2-7; abundance: NA; v_gene: TRBV29-1; CDR3aa: CSVSGPDGNEQYF
j_gene: TRBJ2-1; abundance: NA; v_gene: TRBV29-1; CDR3aa: CSVDIGRGDEQFF
j_gene: TRBJ1-2; abundance: NA; v_gene: TRBV29-1; CDR3aa: CSVQGAGRYGYTF
j_gene: TRBJ1-1; abundance: NA; v_gene: TRBV29-1; CDR3aa: CSVRESLANTEAFF
j_gene: TRBJ1-5; abundance: NA; v_gene: TRBV29-1; CDR3aa: CSALALRQASYSNQPQHF
j_gene: TRBJ1-5; abundance: NA; v_gene: TRBV29-1; CDR3aa: CSVRVQANQPQHF
j_gene: TRBJ2-7; abundance: NA; v_gene: TRBV29-1; CDR3aa: CSVFRWERADNEQYF
j_gene: TRBJ1-5; abundance: NA; v_gene: TRBV20-1; CDR3aa: CSARDLRTHNQPQHF
j_gene: TRBJ2-7; abundance: NA; v_gene: TRBV20-1; CDR3aa: CSARDWTSGGRSVYEQYF
j_gene: TRBJ2-1; abundance: NA; v_gene: TRBV29-1; CDR3aa: CSVVGKEYPFF
j_gene: TRBJ2-1; abundance: NA; v_gene: TRBV20-1; CDR3aa: CSARVSGSYNEQFF
j_gene: TRBJ2-7; abundance: medium-sized; v_gene: TRBV20-1; CDR3aa: CSARELPLSGTPYEQYF
j_gene: TRBJ2-3; abundance: NA; v_gene: TRBV20-1; CDR3aa: CSAPDRGGPDTQYF
j_gene: TRBJ2-5; abundance: NA; v_gene: TRBV29-1; CDR3aa: CSVERTDLQETQYF